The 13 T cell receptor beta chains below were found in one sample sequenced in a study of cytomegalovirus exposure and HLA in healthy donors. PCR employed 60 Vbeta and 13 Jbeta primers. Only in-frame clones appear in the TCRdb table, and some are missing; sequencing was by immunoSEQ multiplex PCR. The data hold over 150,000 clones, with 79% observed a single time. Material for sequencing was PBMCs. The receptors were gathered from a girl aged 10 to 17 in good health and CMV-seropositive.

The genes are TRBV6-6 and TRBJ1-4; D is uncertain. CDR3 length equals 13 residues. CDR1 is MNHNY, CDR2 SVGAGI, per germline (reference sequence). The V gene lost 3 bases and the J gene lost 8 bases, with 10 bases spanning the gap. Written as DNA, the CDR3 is TGTGCCAGCAGTTATGCGCGGGGAGAAAAACTGTTTTTT. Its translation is CASSYARGEKLFF.

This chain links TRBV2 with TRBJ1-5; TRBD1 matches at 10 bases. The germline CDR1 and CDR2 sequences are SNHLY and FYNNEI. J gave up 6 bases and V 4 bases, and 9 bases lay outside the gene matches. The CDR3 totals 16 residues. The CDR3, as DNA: TGTGCCAGCAGTGCCTTAGATTGGACAGGGGGTCAGCCCCAGCATTTT. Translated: CASSALDWTGGQPQHF.

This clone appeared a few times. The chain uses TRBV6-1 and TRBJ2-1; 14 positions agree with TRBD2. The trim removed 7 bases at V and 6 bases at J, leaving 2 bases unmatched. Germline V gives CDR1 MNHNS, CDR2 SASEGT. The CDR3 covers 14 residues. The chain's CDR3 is CASTGLAGGNEQFF. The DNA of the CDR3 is TGTGCCAGCACAGGACTAGCGGGGGGCAATGAGCAGTTCTTC.

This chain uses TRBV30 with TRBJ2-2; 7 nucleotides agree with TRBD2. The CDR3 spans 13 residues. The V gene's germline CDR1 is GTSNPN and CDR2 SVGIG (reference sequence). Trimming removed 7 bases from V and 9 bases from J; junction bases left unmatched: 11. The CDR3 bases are TGTGCCTCAGCGGGGCAGCATGCGAGGGAGCTGTTTTTT. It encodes CASAGQHARELFF.

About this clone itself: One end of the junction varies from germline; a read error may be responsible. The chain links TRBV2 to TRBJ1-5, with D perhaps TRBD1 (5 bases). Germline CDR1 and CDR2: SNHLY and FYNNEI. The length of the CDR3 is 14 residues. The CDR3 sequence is CASREDSFRQPQHF. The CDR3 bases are TGTGCCAGCAGAGAAGACAGTTTCCGTCAGCCCCAGCATTTT.

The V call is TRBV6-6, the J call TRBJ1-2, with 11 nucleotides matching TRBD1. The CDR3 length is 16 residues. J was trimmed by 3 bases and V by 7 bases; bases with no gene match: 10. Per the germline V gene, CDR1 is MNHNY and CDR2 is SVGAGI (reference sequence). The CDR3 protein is CASTNSGTGGDYGYTF. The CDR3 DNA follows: TGTGCCAGCACCAACTCCGGGACAGGGGGGGACTATGGCTACACCTTC.

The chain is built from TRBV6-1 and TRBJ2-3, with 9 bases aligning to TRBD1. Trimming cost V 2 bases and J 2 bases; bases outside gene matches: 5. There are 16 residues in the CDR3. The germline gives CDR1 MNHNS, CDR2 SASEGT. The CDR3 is CASSEYGTGNTDTQYF. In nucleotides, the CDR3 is TGTGCCAGCAGTGAATACGGGACAGGGAACACAGATACGCAGTATTTT.

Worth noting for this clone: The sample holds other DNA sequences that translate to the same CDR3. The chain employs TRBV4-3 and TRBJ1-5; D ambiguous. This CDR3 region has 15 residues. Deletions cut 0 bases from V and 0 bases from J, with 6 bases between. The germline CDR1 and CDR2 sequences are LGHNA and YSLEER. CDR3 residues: CASSQDRFSNQPQHF. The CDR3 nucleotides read TGCGCCAGCAGCCAAGACAGATTTAGCAATCAGCCCCAGCATTTT.

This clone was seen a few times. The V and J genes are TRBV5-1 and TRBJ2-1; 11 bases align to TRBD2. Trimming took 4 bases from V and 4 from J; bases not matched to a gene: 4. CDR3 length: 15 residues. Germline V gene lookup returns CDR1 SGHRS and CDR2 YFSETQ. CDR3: CASSGTSGGYNEQFF. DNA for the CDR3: TGCGCCAGCAGCGGTACTAGCGGGGGATACAATGAGCAGTTCTTC.

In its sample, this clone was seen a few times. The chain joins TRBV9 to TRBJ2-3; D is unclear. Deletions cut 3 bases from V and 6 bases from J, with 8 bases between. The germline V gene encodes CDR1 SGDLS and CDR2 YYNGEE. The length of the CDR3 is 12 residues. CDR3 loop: CASSASWDTQYF. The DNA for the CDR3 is TGTGCCAGCAGCGCGAGCTGGGATACGCAGTATTTT.

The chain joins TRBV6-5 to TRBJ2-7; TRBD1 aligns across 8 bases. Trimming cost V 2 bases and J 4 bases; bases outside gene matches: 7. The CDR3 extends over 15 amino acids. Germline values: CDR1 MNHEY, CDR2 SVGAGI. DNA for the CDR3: TGTGCCAGCAGTTACATCGGACAGGGTCTTTACGAGCAGTACTTC. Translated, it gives CASSYIGQGLYEQYF.

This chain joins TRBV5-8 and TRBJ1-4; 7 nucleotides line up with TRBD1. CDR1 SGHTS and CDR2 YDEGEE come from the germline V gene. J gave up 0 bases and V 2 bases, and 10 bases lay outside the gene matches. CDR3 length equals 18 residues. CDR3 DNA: TGTGCCAGCAGCTTCGGCAGGACAGGCGTTTCAACTAATGAAAAACTGTTTTTT. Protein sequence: CASSFGRTGVSTNEKLFF.

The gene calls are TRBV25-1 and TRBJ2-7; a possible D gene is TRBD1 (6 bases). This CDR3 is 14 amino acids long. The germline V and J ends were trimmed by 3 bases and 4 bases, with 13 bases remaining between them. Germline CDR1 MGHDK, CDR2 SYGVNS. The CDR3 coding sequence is TGTGCCAGCAGTGACGTGGACAGAACTTACGAGCAGTACTTC. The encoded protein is CASSDVDRTYEQYF.